This TCR beta chain comes out of a study of cytomegalovirus exposure and HLA in healthy donors. This clone showed up just a few times. The antigen is undetermined. The PCR was carried out with 60 Vbeta primers and 13 Jbeta primers. This table comes from immunoSEQ multiplex PCR, and its TCRdb copy is limited to in-frame clones, with some not included. The sample includes roughly 130,000 clones, around 80% of them seen just once. Study-wide results and caveats: The study assumed roughly uniform donor sequencing depth for presence/absence analyses. Reports indicate that TCR beta sequences accurately predicted the HLA-A and HLA-B alleles of most subjects. Further analysis was carried out later, and it showed several of the most significant clusters appearing linked to common viral pathogens.

The sequenced sample consisted of PBMCs. The sequence came from a man in his forties in good health and CMV-seronegative.

Here the CDR3 reads CATRETGDGYTF. CDR3 nucleotides: TGTGCCACGAGAGAGACAGGGGATGGCTACACCTTC. The chain uses TRBV19 and TRBJ1-2; 8 bases map to TRBD1. V gave up 10 bases and J gave up 6 bases; unmatched junction bases: 7. The CDR3 has 12 amino acids. The V gene's germline CDR1 is LNHDA and CDR2 SQIVND (reference sequence).